Sequencing of this T cell receptor (beta chain) was carried out in a study of OX40 agonist ivuxolimab in advanced cancers. Overall study context: Previous treatment with anti-PD-1, anti-PD-L1 or anti-CTLA-4 therapy was allowed; about 40% had received some.

Study-wide results and limits: Among the lowest levels of clonal expansion were found in partial responders at 0.1-3.0 mg/kg.

The CDR3 is made up of 13 amino acids. From germline, CDR1 is SGHDT and CDR2 YYEEEE. Trimming pared 6 bases from V and 10 bases from J, leaving 19 bases between. Patients were excluded for autoimmune disease history or systemic immunosuppression. Sequencing used immunoSEQ multiplex PCR; TCRdb keeps in-frame clones, though not all of them. The sample lists over 65,000 clones, less than 90% seen once, with around 0.78% in the top ten. To note about this clone: Its target is not known.

This TCR came from an adult with an advanced solid tumor such as melanoma, head and neck, liver or kidney cancer. Specimen: CD4+ or CD8+ T cells sorted from blood, collected in a trial of the OX40 agonist ivuxolimab. The V gene is TRBV5-6, the J gene TRBJ1-1; D possibly corresponds to TRBD1 (5 bases). This CDR3 is CASNFPEGLVAFF. Written as DNA, the CDR3 is TGTGCCAGCAACTTCCCAGAGGGGTTGGTAGCTTTCTTT. Drawing the rest from reference TRBV5-6 and TRBJ1-1, the complete variable domain is DAGVTQSPTHLIKTRGQQVTLRCSPKSGHDTVSWYQQALGQGPQFIFQYYEEEERQRGNFPDRFSGHQFPNYSSELNVNALLLGDSALYLCASNFPEGLVAFFGQGTRLTVV.